The 18 T cell receptor beta chains listed next were all sequenced from one sample in a study of CD8 T cells in Susac syndrome. Random hexamers were used to reverse transcribe an amount of roughly 0.45 to 1 ug RNA. MiXCR was run by TCRdb on the immunoSEQ multiplex PCR reads, yielding one entry per CDR3 protein. The table records 230,000 or so distinct CDR3 sequences, around 96% of them present only once. The sequencing sample was made of CD4+ T cells from PBMCs. These receptors all come from a human donor with multiple sclerosis.

The chain joins TRBV20-1 to TRBJ1-1, with 8 nucleotides matching TRBD1. Germline loops: CDR1 DFQATT, CDR2 SNEGSKA (reference sequence). V lost 1 base, J lost 4 bases, and 8 bases stayed unmatched. The CDR3 extends over 15 amino acids. The CDR3, as DNA: TGCAGTGCTAGAGCCCCAGGGGGCTTAACCACTGAAGCTTTCTTT. Translating it yields CSARAPGGLTTEAFF.

This clonotype turned up a few times. The rearrangement uses TRBV7-9 and TRBJ2-5; no clear D gene. CDR1 is SEHNR and CDR2 is FQNEAQ in the germline V gene (reference sequence). Trimming stripped 5 bases from V and 1 base from J, with 2 bases between. CDR3 length: 11 residues. CDR3 coding DNA: TGTGCCAGCAGCGGCCAAGAGACCCAGTACTTC. It yields the protein CASSGQETQYF.

J is TRBJ1-2 and V is TRBV19, with D tentatively TRBD1 (5 bases). The CDR3 covers 13 residues. Trimming removed 6 bases at V and 2 bases at J, with 10 bases between. Germline values: CDR1 LNHDA, CDR2 SQIVND (reference sequence). The CDR3 reads CASRNRDNYGYTF. DNA of the CDR3: TGTGCCAGTAGAAACCGGGACAACTATGGCTACACCTTC.

The chain couples TRBV10-3 to TRBJ1-6; TRBD1 aligns across 7 bases. From germline, CDR1 is ENHRY and CDR2 SYGVKD. The CDR3 is 13 amino acids. V trimming: 5 bases; J trimming: 7 bases; junction bases outside the gene matches: 2. CDR3 loop: CAISRQGNSPLHF. CDR3 nucleotide sequence: TGTGCCATCAGTCGACAGGGCAATTCACCCCTCCACTTT.

The chain is built from TRBV25-1 and TRBJ1-6; D gene ambiguous. Germline CDR1 and CDR2: MGHDK and SYGVNS. The CDR3 consists of 13 residues. V lost 3 bases and J 8 bases, leaving 8 bases between the germline ends. In DNA, the CDR3 is TGTGCCAGCAGTGATTTGGTCCATTCACCCCTCCACTTT. Protein product: CASSDLVHSPLHF.

This clonotype was counted once. This sequence joins TRBV6-6 and TRBJ1-3; D is possibly TRBD1 (5 bases). Trimming shortened V by 0 bases and J by 0 bases, and 6 bases separated the two germline ends. CDR3 length equals 15 residues. CDR1 MNHNY and CDR2 SVGAGI come from the germline V gene (reference sequence). This CDR3 is CASSYSDNSGNTIYF. Here the CDR3 DNA reads TGTGCCAGCAGTTACTCGGACAACTCTGGAAACACCATATATTTT.

This chain joins TRBV7-2 and TRBJ1-2, with D possibly being TRBD1 (6 bases). The germline V gene has CDR1 SGHTA and CDR2 FQGNSA. The V gene lost 6 bases and the J gene lost 7 bases, with 12 bases spanning the gap. The length of the CDR3 is 12 residues. The CDR3 loop reads CASRRGAFGYTF. DNA of the CDR3: TGTGCCAGCAGGCGGGGGGCGTTTGGCTACACCTTC.

The chain joins TRBV6-6 to TRBJ1-1, with 9 bases aligning to TRBD1. J gave up 0 bases and V 6 bases, and 5 bases lay outside the gene matches. This CDR3 has 15 amino acids. Germline lookup yields CDR1 MNHNY and CDR2 SVGAGI (reference sequence). The CDR3 DNA reads TGTGCCAGCAGGCCGGGACAGGGAGTGAACACTGAAGCTTTCTTT. Its translation is CASRPGQGVNTEAFF.

V and J are TRBV28 and TRBJ1-5, with a possible D match to TRBD1 (6 bases). Trimming left V 6 bases short and J 0 bases short, with 15 bases between. Germline-derived CDR1 and CDR2 are MDHEN and SYDVKM. There are 16 residues in the CDR3. The CDR3 DNA follows: TGTGCCAGCAGACCAAGGGGGGGTTATAGCAATCAGCCCCAGCATTTT. It encodes CASRPRGGYSNQPQHF.

This clonotype was detected only a few times. The chain links TRBV29-1 to TRBJ2-7, with D perhaps matching TRBD1 or TRBD2 (5 bases each). The CDR3 runs 11 residues. Trimming left V 4 bases short and J 3 bases short, with 7 bases between. The germline V gene has CDR1 SQVTM and CDR2 ANQGSEA. The CDR3 DNA reads TGCAGCGTTGTTGGGGGCTACGAGCAGTACTTC. This sequence encodes CSVVGGYEQYF.

This clonotype was detected once. The gene calls are TRBV3-1 and TRBJ2-7; a weak D match, TRBD2 (5 bases). Trimming took off 1 base at V and 1 base at J, with 17 bases between the two ends. This CDR3 contains 17 residues. Germline V lookup: CDR1 LGHDT, CDR2 YNNKEL (reference sequence). The CDR3 loop is CASSQGDYLPTSYEQYF. In DNA, the CDR3 is TGTGCCAGCAGCCAAGGAGACTACTTGCCCACTTCCTACGAGCAGTACTTC.

This chain uses TRBV11-2 with TRBJ1-1; D unresolved. V lost 1 base to trimming and J lost 8 bases, with 5 bases between them. Germline V CDR1 and CDR2: SGHAT, FQNNGV. The CDR3 is 11 amino acids. The CDR3 bases are TGTGCCAGCAGCTTAGCCCAGGAAGCTTTCTTT. It encodes CASSLAQEAFF.

The gene calls are TRBV27 and TRBJ2-1, with 9 bases lining up with TRBD2. The V and J ends lost 3 bases and 10 bases, in that order; junction bases with no gene match: 4. Germline CDR1 and CDR2: MNHEY and SMNVEV (reference sequence). The CDR3 is 13 amino acids. As DNA, the CDR3 is TGTGCCAGCAGTTTCTTTAGCGGGAGAGAGCAGTTCTTC. Amino acid sequence: CASSFFSGREQFF.

The genes are TRBV12-3 or TRBV12-4 and TRBJ2-1; D may correspond to TRBD1 or TRBD2 (5 bases each). This CDR3 has 16 amino acids. Trimming removed 1 base at V and 0 bases at J, with 10 bases between. The DNA for the CDR3 is TGTGCCAGCAGTTTAGTTGAGGGGAGCTCCTACAATGAGCAGTTCTTC. This encodes CASSLVEGSSYNEQFF.

V usage is TRBV3-1 and J usage is TRBJ2-1; 7 nucleotides agree with TRBD2. CDR3 length: 15 residues. Trimming took 4 bases from V and 7 from J; bases not matched to a gene: 10. Germline values: CDR1 LGHDT, CDR2 YNNKEL (reference sequence). CDR3 region: CASSRGGAGENEQFF. The DNA for the CDR3 is TGTGCCAGCAGCCGAGGTGGCGCGGGGGAGAATGAGCAGTTCTTC.

The chain combines TRBV3-1 with TRBJ1-2, with D unresolved. In germline, CDR1 is LGHDT, CDR2 YNNKEL (reference sequence). Trimming took 2 bases from V and 7 from J, leaving 17 bases between them. The CDR3 totals 15 residues. The CDR3 nucleotides read TGTGCCAGCAGCCAACCTCAGCCGGGGATAGTTGGCTACACCTTC. The encoded protein is CASSQPQPGIVGYTF.

The V gene is TRBV24-1, the J gene TRBJ2-5, with D possibly being TRBD1 (6 bases). V shed 8 bases and J shed 1 base, with 13 bases lying between them. This CDR3 spans 14 amino acids. Germline CDR1 and CDR2: KGHDR and SFDVKD. CDR3 residues: CATTPGQIQETQYF. CDR3 coding DNA: TGTGCCACCACTCCAGGACAGATCCAAGAGACCCAGTACTTC.

The chain joins TRBV29-1 to TRBJ1-2; D is uncertain. This CDR3 has 12 residues. Trimming left V 3 bases short and J 7 bases short, with 12 bases between. CDR1 is SQVTM, CDR2 ANQGSEA, per germline. CDR3 sequence: CSVDGRPGGYTF. Here the CDR3 DNA reads TGCAGCGTTGACGGCAGGCCGGGTGGCTACACCTTC.